The 21 T cell receptor beta chains below come from one sample, sequenced in a study of metastatic and nonmetastatic thyroid tumors. TCRdb ran MiXCR on the PCR reads. Of about 7,700 clones detected, over 25% appear once; the ten largest clones hold 25% to 35%. Thyroid surgery took place with no prior treatment in any patient. Input material: tumor tissue. These receptors originate from a female donor with papillary thyroid cancer or a benign thyroid nodule (not recorded which). Some clones in this sample may be carry-over from other donors' samples.

The CDR3 nucleotides are TGTGCCAGCGGAACGGACGGTGAGCAGTTCTTC. It translates to CASGTDGEQFF. The chain is built from TRBV6-1 and TRBJ2-1; no definite D call. CDR1 is MNHNS and CDR2 is SASEGT in the germline V gene. V was pared by 8 bases and J by 9 bases, with 11 bases between. The CDR3 is 11 amino acids.

V is TRBV5-1 and J is TRBJ2-1; 7 bases match TRBD2. This CDR3 is 11 amino acids long. Per germline, CDR1 SGHRS and CDR2 YFSETQ. J lost 12 bases, V lost 4 bases, and 4 bases had no gene match. This CDR3 is CASSSGVWQFF. Written as DNA, the CDR3 is TGCGCCAGCAGCAGCGGGGTGTGGCAGTTCTTC.

CDR3 residues: CSSLQGPETQYF. Written as DNA, the CDR3 is TGCAGTTCCCTTCAGGGGCCAGAGACCCAGTACTTC. The chain carries TRBV20-1 and TRBJ2-5; perhaps TRBD1 as D (6 bases). This CDR3 region has 12 residues. V lost 8 bases and J lost 4, with 14 bases in between. Germline V gene sequence: CDR1 DFQATT, CDR2 SNEGSKA (reference sequence).

The rearrangement uses TRBV5-5 and TRBJ1-1; D gene unclear. The V gene's germline CDR1 is SGHKS and CDR2 YYEKEE (reference sequence). V was clipped by 0 bases and J by 6 bases, with 9 bases between them. This CDR3 contains 13 residues. CDR3 residues: CASSLGVGPEAFF. As DNA, the CDR3 is TGTGCCAGCAGCTTGGGGGTGGGCCCTGAAGCTTTCTTT.

There are many counts of this clone. This chain uses TRBV7-8 with TRBJ1-2; possibly TRBD1 for D (5 bases). Germline V lookup: CDR1 SGHVS, CDR2 FQNEAQ. Between the trimmed V and J ends, which lost 1 base and 4 bases, there was a span of 10 bases. The CDR3 has 14 residues. The CDR3 nucleotides are TGTGCCAGCAGCTTAGGGATAGACAGCTATGGCTACACCTTC. Amino acid sequence: CASSLGIDSYGYTF.

This clone was picked up many times. The rearrangement uses TRBV6-6 and TRBJ1-1; no clear D. Germline V CDR1 and CDR2: MNHNY, SVGAGI (reference sequence). The length of the CDR3 is 14 residues. V lost 1 base and J lost 2, with 8 bases in between. The CDR3: CASSYYAVNTEAFF. In DNA, the CDR3 is TGTGCCAGCAGTTACTATGCCGTAAACACTGAAGCTTTCTTT.

This clone has a handful of counts. V is TRBV27 and J is TRBJ2-7; the match to TRBD2 covers 12 bases. With 0 bases clipped from V and 5 bases from J, the junction kept 5 bases outside the gene matches. The CDR3 length is 16 residues. Per germline, CDR1 MNHEY and CDR2 SMNVEV (reference sequence). Here the CDR3 DNA reads TGTGCCAGCAGTTTATCGACTAGCGGGAGTCTTAACGAGCAGTACTTC. Protein sequence: CASSLSTSGSLNEQYF.

A single count supports this clone. V and J are TRBV12-3 or TRBV12-4 and TRBJ1-2; D is possibly TRBD1 (5 bases). V lost 3 bases and J lost 5, with 13 bases in between. This CDR3 is 14 amino acids long. Written as DNA, the CDR3 is TGTGCCAGCAGTTTCGGGGGGTTGGAGTATGGCTACACCTTC. Translation: CASSFGGLEYGYTF.

This clone has a handful of counts. At the DNA level, this CDR3 is encoded by other sequences in the same sample as well. The genes are TRBV27 and TRBJ1-5; no clear D. The CDR3 has 15 amino acids. Germline values: CDR1 MNHEY, CDR2 SMNVEV (reference sequence). The V end lost 5 bases, the J end lost 4 bases, and 15 bases lay between the germline ends. DNA of the CDR3: TGTGCCAGCAGTCCCTGGACGGCCTTGAATCAGCCCCAGCATTTT. As protein: CASSPWTALNQPQHF.

Comment on this clone: An end of the junction differs from the germline gene, which may be a read error. This rearrangement joins TRBV27 to TRBJ2-3; a weak D match, TRBD2 (5 bases). The CDR3 covers 15 residues. CDR1 and CDR2 from the germline V gene are MNHEY and SMNVEV (reference sequence). This CDR3 is CARSRGGSSTETQCF. DNA of the CDR3: TGTGCCAGGAGTCGAGGCGGATCTAGCACAGAGACGCAGTGTTTT.

By share of the sample, this clone is medium-sized. The chain is built from TRBV28 and TRBJ1-3; 7 bases line up with TRBD1. Germline CDR1 reads MDHEN; CDR2 reads SYDVKM. This CDR3 spans 14 amino acids. Unmatched junction bases numbered 5, after V lost 5 bases and J lost 4 bases. The CDR3 bases are TGTGCCAGCAGTAACCCGGACAGGGGAAACACCATATATTTT. Translating gives CASSNPDRGNTIYF. The full variable domain, with the rest looked up from reference TRBV28 and TRBJ1-3, is DVKVTQSSRYLVKRTGEKVFLECVQDMDHENMFWYRQDPGLGLRLIYFSYDVKMKEKGDIPEGYSVSREKKERFSLILESASTNQTSMYLCASSNPDRGNTIYFGEGSWLTVV.

Regarding this clone: Because the CDR3 is missing its conserved closing phenylalanine or tryptophan, this is likely a read error. The J gene is TRBJ2-7, the V gene TRBV20-1, with 7 nucleotides matching TRBD1. Trimming cost V 1 base and J 4 bases; bases outside gene matches: 10. The germline V gene has CDR1 DFQATT and CDR2 SNEGSKA (reference sequence). This CDR3 region has 15 residues. The CDR3 loop reads CSARGQGYSKYEQYL. DNA for the CDR3: TGCAGTGCTAGAGGACAGGGTTACAGTAAATACGAGCAGTACCTC.

This clone was observed a handful of times. The V gene is TRBV9, the J gene TRBJ2-7; TRBD1 might be the D (5 bases). Germline CDR1 and CDR2: SGDLS and YYNGEE. This CDR3 spans 13 amino acids. The V and J ends lost 0 bases and 5 bases respectively, with 9 bases between them. CDR3 sequence reads: CASSVELGDEQYF. CDR3 coding DNA: TGTGCCAGCAGCGTAGAGCTAGGGGACGAGCAGTACTTC. The full variable domain, completed using reference TRBV9 and TRBJ2-7, is DSGVTQTPKHLITATGQRVTLRCSPRSGDLSVYWYQQSLDQGLQFLIQYYNGEERAKGNILERFSAQQFPDLHSELNLSSLELGDSALYFCASSVELGDEQYFGPGTRLTVT.

The V gene is TRBV24-1, the J gene TRBJ1-2; the D is unclear. Germline V CDR1 and CDR2: KGHDR, SFDVKD. The CDR3 runs to 14 residues. V lost 6 bases and J 6 bases, leaving 16 bases between the germline ends. The CDR3 is CATSIVTSRDGYTF. CDR3 nucleotides: TGTGCCACCAGTATTGTGACATCAAGGGATGGCTACACCTTC.

This clone occurred a few times. The gene calls are TRBV20-1 and TRBJ2-1; 7 bases are shared with TRBD2. The CDR3 is 11 amino acids. CDR1 DFQATT and CDR2 SNEGSKA come from the germline V gene (reference sequence). Unmatched junction bases numbered 4, after V lost 5 bases and J lost 9 bases. The CDR3 sequence is CSALKRGEQFF. The CDR3 DNA reads TGCAGTGCTTTAAAGCGGGGTGAGCAGTTCTTC.

This clone is large (0.1 to 1%) in the sample. The rearrangement links TRBV6-1 to TRBJ2-5; D not resolved. The germline V gene has CDR1 MNHNS and CDR2 SASEGT. V lost 7 bases, J lost 4 bases, and 16 bases lay in between. The CDR3 totals 14 residues. In DNA, the CDR3 is TGTGCCAGCACTTTGGACCCCGAAGGAGAGACCCAGTACTTC. Amino acids: CASTLDPEGETQYF.

This clone appeared a few times. The chain has TRBV11-1 and TRBJ1-5; 7 bases match TRBD1. The CDR3 runs 16 residues. Germline V gives CDR1 SGHAT, CDR2 FQDESV (reference sequence). The J segment lost 2 bases and the V segment lost 1 base, leaving 5 bases of the junction unmatched. The CDR3, as DNA: TGTGCCAGCAGCTTAGTCAGTCAGGGGGGCAATCAGCCCCAGCATTTT. Residues: CASSLVSQGGNQPQHF.

This chain uses TRBV4-1 with TRBJ2-5, with D perhaps TRBD2 (5 bases). The CDR3 totals 14 residues. The germline V gene encodes CDR1 MGHRA and CDR2 YSYEKL. V lost 4 bases and J lost 2, with 11 bases in between. This CDR3 reads CASSPAERQETQYF. The CDR3 DNA is TGCGCCAGCAGCCCGGCGGAGCGGCAAGAGACCCAGTACTTC.

The table lists this clone with a few counts. The J gene is TRBJ2-2, the V gene TRBV12-3 or TRBV12-4; D remains ambiguous. V was cut by 5 bases and J by 3 bases, with 10 bases left in between. The CDR3 covers 14 residues. The CDR3 sequence is CASSPQAYTGELFF. Written as DNA, the CDR3 is TGTGCCAGCAGTCCTCAAGCCTACACCGGGGAGCTGTTTTTT.

This clone has just a few counts. The rearrangement joins TRBV4-1 to TRBJ2-2, with TRBD2 identical over 9 bases. This CDR3 region has 18 residues. V dropped 1 base and J dropped 6; count of bases not matched to a gene: 12. Germline V gives CDR1 MGHRA, CDR2 YSYEKL. In DNA form, the CDR3 reads TGCGCCAGCAGCCAAGTCGAAGCGGGAGGCTCCCAAGCCGGGGAGCTGTTTTTT. The encoded protein is CASSQVEAGGSQAGELFF.

The chain employs TRBV20-1 and TRBJ2-7; 7 nucleotides match TRBD1. The germline V gene encodes CDR1 DFQATT and CDR2 SNEGSKA (reference sequence). Trimming cost V 3 bases and J 9 bases; bases outside gene matches: 8. The CDR3 has 12 amino acids. The CDR3 region is CSASEGTGVQYF. In nucleotides, the CDR3 is TGCAGTGCTAGTGAGGGTACAGGGGTGCAGTACTTC.